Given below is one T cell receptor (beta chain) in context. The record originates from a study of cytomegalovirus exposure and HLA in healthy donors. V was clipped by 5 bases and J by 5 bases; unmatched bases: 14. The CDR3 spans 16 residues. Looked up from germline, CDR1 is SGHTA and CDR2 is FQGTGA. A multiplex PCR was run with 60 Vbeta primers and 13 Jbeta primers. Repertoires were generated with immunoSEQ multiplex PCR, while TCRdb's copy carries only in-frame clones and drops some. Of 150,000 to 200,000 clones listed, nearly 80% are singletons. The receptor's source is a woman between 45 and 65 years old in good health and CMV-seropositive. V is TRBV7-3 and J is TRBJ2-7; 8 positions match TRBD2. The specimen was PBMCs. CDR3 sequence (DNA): TGTGCCAGCAGCCCAACGCCGGGACTAGTGAATCACGAGCAGTACTTC. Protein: CASSPTPGLVNHEQYF. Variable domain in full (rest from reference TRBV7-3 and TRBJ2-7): GAGVSQTPSNKVTEKGKYVELRCDPISGHTALYWYRQSLGQGPEFLIYFQGTGAADDSGLPNDRFFAVRPEGSVSTLKIQRTERGDSAVYLCASSPTPGLVNHEQYFGPGTRLTVT.